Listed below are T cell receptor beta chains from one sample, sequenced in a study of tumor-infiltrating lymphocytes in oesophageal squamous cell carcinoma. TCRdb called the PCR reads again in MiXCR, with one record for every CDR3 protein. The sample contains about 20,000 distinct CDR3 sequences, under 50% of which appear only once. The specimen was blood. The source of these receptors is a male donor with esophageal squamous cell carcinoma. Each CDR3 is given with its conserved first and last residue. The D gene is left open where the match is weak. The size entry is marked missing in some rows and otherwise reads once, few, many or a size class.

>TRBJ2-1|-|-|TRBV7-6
CASSLSSEWREQFF
TGTGCCAGCAGCTTATCCTCGGAGTGGAGGGAGCAGTTCTTC
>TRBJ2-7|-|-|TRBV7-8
CASSVPGASSYEQYF
TGTGCCAGCAGCGTACCGGGGGCTAGCTCCTACGAGCAGTACTTC
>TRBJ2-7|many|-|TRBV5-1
CASSLGGDSSSYEQYF
TGCGCCAGCAGCTTGGGGGGGGACAGCAGTTCCTACGAGCAGTACTTC
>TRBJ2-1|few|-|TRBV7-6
CASSLTRYNEQFF
TGTGCCAGCAGCTTAACCAGATACAATGAGCAGTTCTTC
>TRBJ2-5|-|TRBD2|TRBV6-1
CASRGEGVKTQYF
TGTGCCAGCAGGGGGGAGGGAGTAAAGACCCAGTACTTC
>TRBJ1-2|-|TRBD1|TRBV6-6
CASSGGQGTAYGYTF
TGTGCCAGCAGTGGGGGACAGGGGACCGCCTATGGCTACACCTTC
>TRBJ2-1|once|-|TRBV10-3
CAISARGTPVGEQFF
TGTGCCATCAGTGCACGGGGTACCCCGGTCGGCGAGCAGTTCTTC
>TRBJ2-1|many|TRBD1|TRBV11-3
CASSSQGASSYNEQFF
TGTGCCAGCAGTTCACAGGGGGCGAGCTCCTACAATGAGCAGTTCTTC
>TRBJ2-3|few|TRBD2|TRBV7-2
CASSRLATSTDTQYF
TGTGCCAGCAGCCGACTAGCGACTAGCACAGATACGCAGTATTTT
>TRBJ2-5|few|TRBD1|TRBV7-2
CASSPQTGWGETQYF
TGTGCCAGCAGCCCACAGACAGGGTGGGGGGAGACCCAGTACTTC
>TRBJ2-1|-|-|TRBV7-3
CASSLYSDNEQFF
TGTGCCAGCAGCTTATACTCTGACAATGAGCAGTTCTTC
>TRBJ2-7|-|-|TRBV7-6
CASSFPTSDEQYF
TGTGCTAGCAGCTTTCCTACTTCCGACGAGCAGTACTTC
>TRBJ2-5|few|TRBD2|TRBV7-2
CASSLVPGTSGETQYF
TGTGCCAGCAGCTTAGTACCGGGGACTAGCGGAGAGACCCAGTACTTC
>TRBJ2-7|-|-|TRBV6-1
CASSEAGISYEQYF
TGTGCCAGCAGTGAAGCCGGGATCTCCTACGAGCAGTACTTC
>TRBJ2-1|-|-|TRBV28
CASRQNNEQFF
TGTGCCAGCAGACAGAACAATGAGCAGTTCTTC
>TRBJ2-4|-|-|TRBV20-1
CSASTATSAKNIQYF
TGCAGTGCTAGTACGGCTACCTCGGCCAAAAACATTCAGTACTTC
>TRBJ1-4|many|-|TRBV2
CASSDSDPRGKLFF
TGTGCCAGCAGTGATTCGGACCCCCGCGGAAAACTGTTTTTT
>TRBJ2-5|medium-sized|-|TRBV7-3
CASSLASGNQETQYF
TGTGCCAGCAGCTTAGCTTCCGGGAACCAAGAGACCCAGTACTTC
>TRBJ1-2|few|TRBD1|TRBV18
CASSPYRGDGYTF
TGTGCCAGCTCACCATACAGGGGGGATGGCTACACCTTC
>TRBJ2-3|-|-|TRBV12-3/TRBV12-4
CASSLGRSADTQYF
TGTGCCAGCAGTTTAGGACGGAGCGCAGATACGCAGTATTTT
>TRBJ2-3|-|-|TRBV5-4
CASSLGQEDTQYF
TGTGCCAGCAGCTTGGGACAGGAAGATACGCAGTATTTT
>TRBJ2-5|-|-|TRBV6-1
CASSTRTSGTQYF
TGTGCCAGCAGTACCCGGACCAGCGGGACCCAGTACTTC
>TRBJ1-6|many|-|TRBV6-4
CASTSPGTRHNSPLHF
TGTGCCAGCACTTCTCCCGGGACACGACATAATTCACCCCTCCACTTT
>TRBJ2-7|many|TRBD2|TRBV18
CASSPLSSSGNSYEQYF
TGTGCCAGCTCACCACTGTCCTCTAGCGGGAATTCCTACGAGCAGTACTTC
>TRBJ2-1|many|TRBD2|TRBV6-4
CASSDFRLAGSSYNEQFF
TGTGCCAGCAGTGACTTCAGACTAGCCGGGAGCTCCTACAATGAGCAGTTCTTC
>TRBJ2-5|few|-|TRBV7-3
CASSLQGDETQYF
TGTGCCAGCAGCTTACAGGGCGATGAGACCCAGTACTTC
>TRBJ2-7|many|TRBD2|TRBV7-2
CASSSGLVGYNEQYF
TGTGCCAGCAGCAGCGGACTAGTTGGGTACAATGAGCAGTACTTC
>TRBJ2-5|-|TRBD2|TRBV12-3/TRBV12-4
CASSPRLAPETQYF
TGTGCCAGCAGTCCGCGACTAGCCCCCGAGACCCAGTACTTC
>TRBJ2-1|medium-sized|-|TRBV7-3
CASSLSGHSGNEQFF
TGTGCCAGCAGCTTATCAGGACACTCTGGGAATGAGCAGTTCTTC
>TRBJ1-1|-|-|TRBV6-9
CASSYWDSSTEAFF
TGTGCCAGCAGTTACTGGGACTCCAGCACTGAAGCTTTCTTT
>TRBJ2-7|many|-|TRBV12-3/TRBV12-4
CASSFYAGKNEQYF
TGTGCCAGCAGTTTTTATGCAGGGAAAAACGAGCAGTACTTC
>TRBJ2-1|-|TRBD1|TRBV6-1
CASSYDRGPYEQFF
TGTGCCAGCAGTTATGACAGGGGGCCCTACGAGCAGTTCTTC